The next 32 T cell receptor beta chains were all read from a single sample in a study of control samples from healthy donors and cancer patients (dated by TCRdb to 2018 to 2020). Library prep was done by the immunoSEQ multiplex PCR assay. The source is immuneACCESS, and TCRdb retained only in-frame sequences with V and J called. Part of the clones is not carried over; for the studies checked, unresolved V genes explain less than half of this, and the remainder is unexplained. A total of 80,000 or so clones appear in this sample, around 91% of them only once. 17% of the sample goes to the ten largest clones. Sequenced input: blood. The receptors derive from a man aged 50-60 years in good health.

This chain links TRBV5-1 with TRBJ2-7; TRBD1 is a possible D gene (7 bases). Trimming left V 0 bases short and J 3 bases short, with 10 bases between. This CDR3 is built from 14 residues. CDR1 is SGHRS and CDR2 is YFSETQ in the germline V gene. CDR3 nucleotides: TGCGCCAGCAGCTTGGGGCAGGGGGGCTACGAGCAGTACTTC. It codes for CASSLGQGGYEQYF. The full variable domain, with the rest looked up from reference TRBV5-1 and TRBJ2-7, is KAGVTQTPRYLIKTRGQQVTLSCSPISGHRSVSWYQQTPGQGLQFLFEYFSETQRNKGNFPGRFSGRQFSNSRSEMNVSTLELGDSALYLCASSLGQGGYEQYFGPGTRLTVT.

The chain uses TRBV12-3 or TRBV12-4 and TRBJ1-2; D not resolved. Trimming removed 3 bases from V and 8 bases from J, with 10 bases in between. This CDR3 is built from 12 residues. The CDR3 region is CASSFGSGGYTF. In DNA, the CDR3 is TGTGCCAGCAGTTTCGGATCGGGGGGCTACACCTTC.

The CDR3 coding sequence is TGTGCCAGCAGTGGACGCGGCTCTGGAAACACCATATATTTT. Translation: CASSGRGSGNTIYF. The J gene is TRBJ1-3, the V gene TRBV3-1 (or the pseudogene TRBV3-2); D uncertain. Germline V lookup: CDR1 LGHDT, CDR2 YNNKEL (reference sequence). The CDR3 covers 14 residues. The germline V and J ends were trimmed by 6 bases and 0 bases, with 9 bases remaining between them.

This rearrangement joins TRBV7-2 to TRBJ2-1; 9 nucleotides align to TRBD2. The CDR3 loop spans 15 amino acids. Germline CDR1 SGHTA, CDR2 FQGNSA. V lost 6 bases to trimming and J lost 15 bases; unmatched junction nucleotides: 18. CDR3 coding DNA: TGTGCCAGCAGAATAGGGTCTAGCGGGGCGGGGGATTGGTTCTTC. This translates into CASRIGSSGAGDWFF.

This clone appeared once. The chain combines TRBV6-2 or TRBV6-3 with TRBJ2-3; 9 nucleotides align to TRBD2. The germline V gene has CDR1 MNHEY and CDR2 SVGEGT. This CDR3 region has 15 residues. The V and J ends lost 6 bases and 5 bases, in that order; junction bases with no gene match: 9. In nucleotides, the CDR3 is TGTGCCAGCAGCCACGGGCGGGAGGGTAGAGATACGCAGTATTTT. Its protein product is CASSHGREGRDTQYF.

This clone occurred once. The chain couples TRBV5-6 to TRBJ1-3; the match to TRBD1 covers 8 bases. V was clipped by 3 bases and J by 0 bases; unmatched bases: 5. This CDR3 contains 16 residues. From germline, CDR1 is SGHDT and CDR2 YYEEEE. CDR3 in amino acids: CASSSGQGISGNTIYF. The CDR3, as DNA: TGTGCCAGCAGCTCCGGACAGGGCATCTCTGGAAACACCATATATTTT.

This clone was counted a few times. The chain has TRBV4-1 and TRBJ1-2; 7 bases fit TRBD1. The CDR3 has 14 amino acids. Per the germline V gene, CDR1 is MGHRA and CDR2 is YSYEKL. The ends lost 4 bases at V and 4 bases at J; junction bases unmatched: 6. CDR3 region: CASSPPTGIYGYTF. DNA of the CDR3: TGCGCCAGCAGCCCCCCGACAGGGATCTATGGCTACACCTTC.

In this sample, this clone turned up a few times. Other DNA sequences in the same sample also yield this CDR3. The chain uses TRBV30 and TRBJ1-1; no firm D call. The CDR3 contains 13 residues. Trimming cost V 1 base and J 0 bases, with 6 bases left between them. Per germline, CDR1 GTSNPN and CDR2 SVGIG (reference sequence). The CDR3, as DNA: TGTGCCTGGAGTGCCGGGCTGAACACTGAAGCTTTCTTT. It yields the protein CAWSAGLNTEAFF.

The genes are TRBV11-2 and TRBJ2-5; tentatively, D is TRBD1 or TRBD2 (5 bases each). V lost 3 bases, J lost 6 bases, and 20 bases lay in between. CDR1 SGHAT and CDR2 FQNNGV come from the germline V gene. CDR3 length: 16 residues. CDR3 bases: TGTGCCAGCAGCTTGGGGTCCTCCTTGGGGGTAAAGACCCAGTACTTC. Translated: CASSLGSSLGVKTQYF.

The CDR3 is CAISAGEANSPLHF. The CDR3 coding sequence is TGTGCCATCAGTGCGGGGGAGGCTAATTCACCCCTCCACTTT. The V call is TRBV10-3, the J call TRBJ1-6, with D perhaps TRBD1 (5 bases). V dropped 4 bases and J dropped 6 bases, with 10 bases sitting between them. Germline V CDR1 and CDR2: ENHRY, SYGVKD. CDR3 size: 14 residues.

This clone has only one observation. This sequence joins TRBV6-2 or TRBV6-3 and TRBJ2-5; perhaps TRBD2 as D (6 bases). The CDR3 covers 13 residues. Trimming pared 11 bases from V and 2 bases from J, leaving 15 bases between. CDR1 is MNHEY and CDR2 is SVGEGT in the germline V gene. This CDR3 is CAGRWTKQETQYF. The CDR3 bases are TGTGCCGGCCGTTGGACTAAACAAGAGACCCAGTACTTC.

V gene TRBV6-1 combines with J gene TRBJ1-5; possibly TRBD1 for D (5 bases). The CDR3 has 16 residues. V was shortened by 0 bases and J by 0 bases, with 9 bases between the two germline ends. Per germline, CDR1 MNHNS and CDR2 SASEGT. Here the CDR3 reads CASSEAFRGSNQPQHF. CDR3 nucleotide sequence: TGTGCCAGCAGTGAAGCCTTTAGGGGTAGCAATCAGCCCCAGCATTTT.

The rearrangement uses TRBV6-5 and TRBJ1-1; D not certain. Germline CDR1 reads MNHEY; CDR2 reads SVGAGI. The CDR3 extends over 14 amino acids. Trimming cost V 9 bases and J 2 bases, with 16 bases left between them. The CDR3 spells CASRKGTRNTEAFF. CDR3 nucleotides: TGTGCCAGTCGAAAGGGCACTAGAAACACTGAAGCTTTCTTT.

The chain uses TRBV6-2 or TRBV6-3 and TRBJ1-1, with D tentatively TRBD1 (5 bases). CDR3 length: 13 amino acids. Germline V CDR1 and CDR2: MNHEY, SVGEGT. V was trimmed by 5 bases and J by 8 bases, leaving 15 bases between them. CDR3 DNA: TGTGCCAGCAGTCCCGGGACGCCGTTAGAAGCTTTCTTT. Its protein is CASSPGTPLEAFF.

J is TRBJ1-5 and V is TRBV5-1, with D possibly matching TRBD1 (5 bases). The germline V gene encodes CDR1 SGHRS and CDR2 YFSETQ. The CDR3 runs to 14 residues. Trimming removed 0 bases from V and 2 bases from J, with 6 bases in between. The CDR3 region is CASSLETGNQPQHF. The CDR3 DNA reads as TGCGCCAGCAGCTTGGAGACAGGCAATCAGCCCCAGCATTTT.

The chain has TRBV13 and TRBJ1-2, with D possibly matching TRBD1 (5 bases). The CDR3 is 17 residues long. Germline V CDR1 and CDR2: PRHDT, FYEKMQ (reference sequence). V lost 4 bases, J lost 0 bases, and 18 bases lay in between. The chain's CDR3 is CASSSGGTLLSNYGYTF. CDR3 bases: TGTGCCAGCAGCTCGGGGGGAACCCTCCTGTCTAACTATGGCTACACCTTC.

V usage is TRBV15 and J usage is TRBJ2-7; D may be TRBD2 (5 bases). V lost 5 bases, J lost 2 bases, and 19 bases lay in between. Germline-derived CDR1 and CDR2 are LNHNV and YYDKDF (reference sequence). This CDR3 has 16 residues. The CDR3 bases are TGTGCCACCAGCTTTGGAGGAGGCGGGTCCCCCTACGAGCAGTACTTC. Encoded protein: CATSFGGGGSPYEQYF.

The rearrangement uses TRBV9 and TRBJ1-3; 7 nucleotides align to TRBD1. This CDR3 region has 16 residues. Germline V CDR1 and CDR2: SGDLS, YYNGEE. The ends lost 0 bases at V and 4 bases at J; junction bases unmatched: 7. The CDR3 reads CASSVETGAAGNTIYF. DNA for the CDR3: TGTGCCAGCAGCGTAGAAACAGGGGCAGCCGGAAACACCATATATTTT.

V usage is TRBV20-1 and J usage is TRBJ2-4; D possibly uses TRBD1 or TRBD2 (5 bases each). The CDR3 extends over 11 amino acids. V shed 6 bases and J shed 5 bases, with 8 bases lying between them. The V gene's germline CDR1 is DFQATT and CDR2 SNEGSKA (reference sequence). Here the CDR3 DNA reads TGCAGTGCGGGGACCCAAAACATTCAGTACTTC. This codes for CSAGTQNIQYF.

This chain joins TRBV7-9 and TRBJ1-1; no clear D gene. Trimming took 5 bases from V and 4 from J, leaving 11 bases between them. The CDR3 contains 13 residues. Germline V gene data show CDR1 as SEHNR and CDR2 as FQNEAQ (reference sequence). The DNA for the CDR3 is TGTGCCAGCAGCCTCAGCGTGCGCACTGAAGCTTTCTTT. It is translated as CASSLSVRTEAFF.

The genes are TRBV12-3 or TRBV12-4 and TRBJ1-3; possibly TRBD1 for D (5 bases). The length of the CDR3 is 12 residues. V shed 6 bases and J shed 6 bases, with 9 bases lying between them. CDR3 region: CASSLGENTIYF. The CDR3 region has the DNA TGTGCCAGCAGCCTAGGGGAAAACACCATATATTTT.

The chain uses TRBV19 and TRBJ2-2; the match to TRBD1 covers 7 bases. The V gene end was trimmed by 7 bases and the J gene end by 1 base; junction bases not matched to a gene: 9. The germline CDR1 and CDR2 sequences are LNHDA and SQIVND (reference sequence). The CDR3 runs 16 residues. The CDR3 sequence: CASTLRRTGNTGELFF. In nucleotides, the CDR3 is TGTGCCAGTACCCTCAGAAGGACAGGGAACACCGGGGAGCTGTTTTTT.

This chain uses TRBV2 with TRBJ1-5; D is unclear. Germline V gene lookup returns CDR1 SNHLY and CDR2 FYNNEI. Trimming cost V 7 bases and J 4 bases, with 17 bases left between them. The CDR3 is made up of 15 amino acids. CDR3 in amino acids: CASTLSTAGNQPQHF. DNA for the CDR3: TGTGCCAGCACCCTGTCGACGGCTGGGAATCAGCCCCAGCATTTT.

The V gene is TRBV29-1, the J gene TRBJ2-1; TRBD2 is a possible D gene (5 bases). CDR3 size: 11 residues. CDR1 is SQVTM and CDR2 is ANQGSEA in the germline V gene. The CDR3 DNA reads TGCACTCTAGAGGGTAACAATGAGCAGTTCTTC. Translation: CTLEGNNEQFF.

In this sample, this clone turned up once. The chain links TRBV4-1 to TRBJ1-5; D call uncertain. The V end was cut by 0 bases, the J end by 12 bases, with 12 bases between. This CDR3 region has 13 residues. Germline-derived CDR1 and CDR2 are MGHRA and YSYEKL. The CDR3 loop is CASSQDRIGIQHF. Here the CDR3 DNA reads TGCGCCAGCAGCCAAGATAGGATAGGGATCCAGCATTTT.

CDR3 in amino acids: CASSLVDSQGGYTF. CDR3 nucleotides: TGTGCCAGCAGCTTAGTAGACAGCCAGGGCGGCTACACCTTC. The chain is built from TRBV7-9 and TRBJ1-2; D is perhaps TRBD1 (5 bases). The germline V and J ends were trimmed by 1 base and 8 bases, with 14 bases remaining between them. Germline assignment: CDR1 SEHNR and CDR2 FQNEAQ (reference sequence). The CDR3 has 14 amino acids.

This clone was recorded a few times. V usage is TRBV20-1 and J usage is TRBJ1-3; D is perhaps TRBD1 (5 bases). The V end lost 3 bases, the J end lost 4 bases, and 10 bases lay between the germline ends. The CDR3 covers 13 residues. The germline gives CDR1 DFQATT, CDR2 SNEGSKA (reference sequence). The CDR3 nucleotides read TGCAGTGCTAGTCGGGGGGAAGGAAACACCATATATTTT. Residues: CSASRGEGNTIYF.

This clone has a single count. The chain carries TRBV5-1 and TRBJ1-1; 7 bases align to TRBD1. Germline values: CDR1 SGHRS, CDR2 YFSETQ. The CDR3 totals 14 residues. J lost 5 bases, V lost 4 bases, and 8 bases had no gene match. The CDR3 sequence is CASSGQTGRTEAFF. Written as DNA, the CDR3 is TGCGCCAGCAGCGGGCAGACAGGGAGGACTGAAGCTTTCTTT.

This clone was seen only once. The J gene is TRBJ1-5, the V gene TRBV6-4; D unclear. The CDR3 runs to 13 residues. Germline V gene sequence: CDR1 MRHNA, CDR2 SNTAGT. The V end was cut by 3 bases, the J end by 9 bases, with 12 bases between. CDR3 nucleotides: TGTGCCAGCAGTGAGGCACCTGCTGGGCCCCAGCATTTT. The encoded protein is CASSEAPAGPQHF.

The chain has TRBV29-1 and TRBJ1-4; 7 bases map to TRBD1. The V gene end was trimmed by 7 bases and the J gene end by 10 bases; junction bases not matched to a gene: 9. CDR1 SQVTM and CDR2 ANQGSEA come from the germline V gene. The CDR3 spans 12 residues. This CDR3 is CSGHRGSGKLFF. Written as DNA, the CDR3 is TGCAGCGGGCACAGGGGATCGGGAAAACTGTTTTTT.

This rearrangement joins TRBV7-9 to TRBJ2-7, with a tentative D call TRBD2 (5 bases). The CDR3 contains 13 residues. Per germline, CDR1 SEHNR and CDR2 FQNEAQ (reference sequence). V lost 5 bases, J lost 3 bases, and 11 bases lay in between. The chain's CDR3 is CASSPTAGYEQYF. Written as DNA, the CDR3 is TGTGCCAGCAGCCCGACCGCGGGCTACGAGCAGTACTTC.

The chain combines TRBV7-8 with TRBJ1-2; 7 bases fit TRBD1. CDR1 SGHVS and CDR2 FQNEAQ come from the germline V gene. This CDR3 spans 16 amino acids. The trim removed 1 base at V and 6 bases at J, leaving 11 bases unmatched. CDR3 sequence: CASSLVMGRGGDGYTF. The CDR3 DNA reads as TGTGCCAGCAGCTTAGTCATGGGGAGAGGGGGCGATGGCTACACCTTC.